This TCR beta chain is drawn from a study of cytomegalovirus exposure and HLA in healthy donors. This CDR3 is 17 amino acids long. V lost 0 bases to trimming and J lost 2 bases; unmatched junction nucleotides: 6. Germline loops: CDR1 LGHNA, CDR2 YSLEER. 60 Vbeta and 13 Jbeta primers were used in PCR. Produced via immunoSEQ multiplex PCR; TCRdb's table is partial and in-frame only. The sample shows some 160,000 clones, roughly a tenth of them seen only once. This clone turned up a few times. Sequencing was performed on PBMCs. The TCR comes from a male donor in good health and CMV-seronegative. The genes are TRBV4-3 and TRBJ2-3; 9 positions agree with TRBD1. CDR3 in DNA: TGCGCCAGCAGCCAAGAGAGGACAGGGGCCTACACAGATACGCAGTATTTT. It translates to CASSQERTGAYTDTQYF.